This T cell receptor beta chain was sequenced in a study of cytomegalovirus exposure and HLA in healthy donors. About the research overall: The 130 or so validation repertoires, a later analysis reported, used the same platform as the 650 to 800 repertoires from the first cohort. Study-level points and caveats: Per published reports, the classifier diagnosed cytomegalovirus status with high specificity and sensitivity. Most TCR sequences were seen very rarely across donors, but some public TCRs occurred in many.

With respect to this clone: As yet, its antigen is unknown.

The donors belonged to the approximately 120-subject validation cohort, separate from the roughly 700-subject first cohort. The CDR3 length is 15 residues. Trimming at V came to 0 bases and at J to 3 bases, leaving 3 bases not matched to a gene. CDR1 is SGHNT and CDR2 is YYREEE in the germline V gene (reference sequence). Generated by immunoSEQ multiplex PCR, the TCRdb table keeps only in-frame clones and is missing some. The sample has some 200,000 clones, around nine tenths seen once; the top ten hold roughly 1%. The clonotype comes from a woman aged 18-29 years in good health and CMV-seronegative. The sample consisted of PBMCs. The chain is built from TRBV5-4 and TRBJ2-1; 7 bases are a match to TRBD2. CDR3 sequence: CASSLVGGGYNEQFF. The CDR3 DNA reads TGTGCCAGCAGCTTGGTTGGGGGGGGCTACAATGAGCAGTTCTTC.